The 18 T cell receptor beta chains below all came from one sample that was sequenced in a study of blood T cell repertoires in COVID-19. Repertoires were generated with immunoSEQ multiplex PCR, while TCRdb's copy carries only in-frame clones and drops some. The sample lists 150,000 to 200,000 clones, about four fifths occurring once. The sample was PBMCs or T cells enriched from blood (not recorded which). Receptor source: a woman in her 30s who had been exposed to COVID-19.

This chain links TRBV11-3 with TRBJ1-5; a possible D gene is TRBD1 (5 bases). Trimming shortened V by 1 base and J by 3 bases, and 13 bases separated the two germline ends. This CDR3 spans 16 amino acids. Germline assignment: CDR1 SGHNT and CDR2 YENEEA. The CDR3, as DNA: TGTGCCAGCAGCTTAGGTGACAGCCGATACAATCAGCCCCAGCATTTT. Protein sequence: CASSLGDSRYNQPQHF.

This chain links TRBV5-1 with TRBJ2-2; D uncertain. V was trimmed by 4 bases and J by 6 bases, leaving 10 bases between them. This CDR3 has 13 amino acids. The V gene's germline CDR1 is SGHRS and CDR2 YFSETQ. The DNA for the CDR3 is TGCGCCAGCAGCCCGCCGGTCCCCGGGGAGCTGTTTTTT. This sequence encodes CASSPPVPGELFF.

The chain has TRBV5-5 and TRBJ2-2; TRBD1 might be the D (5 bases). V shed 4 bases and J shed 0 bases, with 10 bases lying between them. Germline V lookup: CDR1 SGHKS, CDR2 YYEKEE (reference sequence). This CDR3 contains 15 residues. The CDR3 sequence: CASSISGSNTGELFF. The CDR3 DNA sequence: TGTGCCAGCAGCATCTCAGGGTCGAACACCGGGGAGCTGTTTTTT.

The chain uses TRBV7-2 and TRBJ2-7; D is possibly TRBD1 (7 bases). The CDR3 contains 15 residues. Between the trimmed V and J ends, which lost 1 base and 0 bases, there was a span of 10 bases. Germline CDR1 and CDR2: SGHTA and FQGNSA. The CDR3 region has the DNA TGTGCCAGCAGCTTAGGGGGGGACAGCTCCTACGAGCAGTACTTC. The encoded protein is CASSLGGDSSYEQYF. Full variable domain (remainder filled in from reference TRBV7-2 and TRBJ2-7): GAGVSQSPSNKVTEKGKDVELRCDPISGHTALYWYRQSLGQGLEFLIYFQGNSAPDKSGLPSDRFSAERTGGSVSTLTIQRTQQEDSAVYLCASSLGGDSSYEQYFGPGTRLTVT.

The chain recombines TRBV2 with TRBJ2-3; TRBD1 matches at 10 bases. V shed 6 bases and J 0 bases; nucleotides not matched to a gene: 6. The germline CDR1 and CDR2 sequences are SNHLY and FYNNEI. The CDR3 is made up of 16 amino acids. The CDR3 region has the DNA TGTGCCAGCAGGATGCTGGGACAGGGGAGCACAGATACGCAGTATTTT. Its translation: CASRMLGQGSTDTQYF.

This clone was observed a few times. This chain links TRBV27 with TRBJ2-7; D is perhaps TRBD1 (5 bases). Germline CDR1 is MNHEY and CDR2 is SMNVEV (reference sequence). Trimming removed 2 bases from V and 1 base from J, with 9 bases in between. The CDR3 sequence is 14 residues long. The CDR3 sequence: CASSLRQPSYEQYF. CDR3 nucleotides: TGTGCCAGCAGTTTAAGACAGCCTTCCTACGAGCAGTACTTC.

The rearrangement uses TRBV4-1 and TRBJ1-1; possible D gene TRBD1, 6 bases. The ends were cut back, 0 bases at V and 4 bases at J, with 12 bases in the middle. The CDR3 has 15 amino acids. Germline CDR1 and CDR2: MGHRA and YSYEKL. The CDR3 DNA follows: TGCGCCAGCAGCCAAGACCCAGGGGAGGGCACTGAAGCTTTCTTT. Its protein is CASSQDPGEGTEAFF.

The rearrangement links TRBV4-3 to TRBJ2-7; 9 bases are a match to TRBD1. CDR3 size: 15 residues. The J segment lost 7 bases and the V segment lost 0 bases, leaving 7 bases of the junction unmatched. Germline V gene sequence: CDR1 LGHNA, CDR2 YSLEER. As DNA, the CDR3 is TGCGCCAGCAGCCAAGAGACCGGGACAGGGTGGGAGCAGTACTTC. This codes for CASSQETGTGWEQYF.

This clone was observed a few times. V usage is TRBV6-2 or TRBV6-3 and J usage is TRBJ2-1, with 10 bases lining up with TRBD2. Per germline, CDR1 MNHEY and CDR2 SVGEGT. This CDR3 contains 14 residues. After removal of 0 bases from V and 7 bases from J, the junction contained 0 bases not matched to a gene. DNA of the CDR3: TGTGCCAGCAGTTACTCTAGCGGGGGGAATGAGCAGTTCTTC. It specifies CASSYSSGGNEQFF.

The CDR3 coding sequence is TGTGCCAGCAGCGCCTACACTAGCGTGTCCTACAATGAGCAGTTCTTC. Its protein product is CASSAYTSVSYNEQFF. The genes are TRBV7-9 and TRBJ2-1; 7 positions match TRBD2. V shed 5 bases and J 1 base; nucleotides not matched to a gene: 8. The CDR3 consists of 16 residues. Looked up from germline, CDR1 is SEHNR and CDR2 is FQNEAQ (reference sequence).

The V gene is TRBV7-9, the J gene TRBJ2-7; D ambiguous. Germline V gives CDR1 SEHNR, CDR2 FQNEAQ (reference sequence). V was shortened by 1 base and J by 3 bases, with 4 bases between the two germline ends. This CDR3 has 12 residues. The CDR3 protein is CASSLVLYEQYF. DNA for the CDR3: TGTGCCAGCAGCTTAGTCCTCTACGAGCAGTACTTC.

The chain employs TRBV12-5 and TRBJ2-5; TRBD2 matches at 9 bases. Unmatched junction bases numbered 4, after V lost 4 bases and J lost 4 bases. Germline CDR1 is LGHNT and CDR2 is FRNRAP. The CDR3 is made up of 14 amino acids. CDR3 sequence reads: CASGWGLARETQYF. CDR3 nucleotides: TGTGCTAGTGGTTGGGGACTAGCTAGAGAGACCCAGTACTTC.

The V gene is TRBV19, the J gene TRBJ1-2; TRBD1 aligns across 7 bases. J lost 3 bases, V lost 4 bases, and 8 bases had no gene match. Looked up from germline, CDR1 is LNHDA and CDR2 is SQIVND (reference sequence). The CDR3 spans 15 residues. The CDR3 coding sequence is TGTGCCAGTAGTACGAACAGGGGCCCCTACTATGGCTACACCTTC. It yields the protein CASSTNRGPYYGYTF.

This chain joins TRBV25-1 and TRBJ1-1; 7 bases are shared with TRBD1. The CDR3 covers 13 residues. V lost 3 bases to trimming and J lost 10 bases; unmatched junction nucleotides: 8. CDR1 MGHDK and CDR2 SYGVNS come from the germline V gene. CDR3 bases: TGTGCCAGCAGTGAGACAGGGCTGGTGGGAGCTTTCTTT. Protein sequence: CASSETGLVGAFF.

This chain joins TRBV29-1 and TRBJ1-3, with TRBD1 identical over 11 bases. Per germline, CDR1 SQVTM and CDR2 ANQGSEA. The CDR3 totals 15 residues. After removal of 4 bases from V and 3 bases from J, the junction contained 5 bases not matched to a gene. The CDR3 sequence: CSVGGQGVGGNTIYF. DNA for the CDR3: TGCAGCGTTGGGGGACAGGGGGTCGGTGGAAACACCATATATTTT.

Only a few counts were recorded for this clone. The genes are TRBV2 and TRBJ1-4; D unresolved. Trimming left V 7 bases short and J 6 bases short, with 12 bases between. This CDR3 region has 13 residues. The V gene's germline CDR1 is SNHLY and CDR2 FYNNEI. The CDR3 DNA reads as TGTGCCAGCAACCGGGAAGGTGATGAAAAACTGTTTTTT. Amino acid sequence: CASNREGDEKLFF.

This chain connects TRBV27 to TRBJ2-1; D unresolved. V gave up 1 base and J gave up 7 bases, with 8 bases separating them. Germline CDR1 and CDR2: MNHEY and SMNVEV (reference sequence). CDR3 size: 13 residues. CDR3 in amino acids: CASSLLSVNEQFF. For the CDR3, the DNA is TGTGCCAGCAGTTTATTATCAGTAAATGAGCAGTTCTTC.

In DNA form, the CDR3 reads TGTGCCAGCAGCGCCGCGTCGGTCGGTGGCTACACCTTC. Its protein is CASSAASVGGYTF. The rearrangement uses TRBV2 and TRBJ1-2, with D uncertain. CDR1 is SNHLY and CDR2 is FYNNEI in the germline V gene. The CDR3 is 13 residues long. Trimming took 6 bases from V and 7 from J, leaving 15 bases between them.